The T cell receptor beta chain described here comes from a study of cytomegalovirus exposure and HLA in healthy donors. Study details: There were under 130 million unique TCR beta sequences, drawn from 180 million or so T cells, in an earlier analysis.

The primer mix had 60 Vbeta and 13 Jbeta primers. Produced via immunoSEQ multiplex PCR; TCRdb's table is partial and in-frame only. The table shows 180,000 or so clones, with nearly 80% occurring only once. The V gene lost 1 base and the J gene lost 7 bases, with 5 bases spanning the gap. Looked up from germline, CDR1 is KGHSH and CDR2 is LQKENI. The CDR3 totals 13 residues. The clonotype comes from a man aged 45-60 years in good health and CMV-seropositive. The sequenced material came from PBMCs. The rearrangement uses TRBV18 and TRBJ1-6; D call uncertain. The CDR3 here is CASSPRRNSPLHF. In DNA, the CDR3 is TGTGCCAGCTCACCACGGAGAAATTCACCCCTCCACTTT.